Following are 24 T cell receptor beta chains from one sample sequenced in a study of blood T cell repertoires in COVID-19 (dated by TCRdb to 2019 to 2021). The library relied on the immunoSEQ multiplex PCR assay. TCRdb took over this immuneACCESS table, retaining in-frame rearrangements with V and J assigned. Such tables are incomplete; in checked studies, under half of the missing clones stem from an unresolved V gene, and the remainder is unexplained. The sample data list 130,000 or so clones, and around 83% of these were observed just once. In total, the top ten clones hold approximately 4.3% of the sample. The sample taken for sequencing was peripheral blood. These receptors came from a human donor in a cohort sampled during active COVID-19.

This chain connects TRBV30 to TRBJ2-7; D may be TRBD1 (6 bases). The V gene's germline CDR1 is GTSNPN and CDR2 SVGIG (reference sequence). The CDR3 length is 11 residues. The V end lost 3 bases, the J end lost 6 bases, and 9 bases lay between the germline ends. The DNA of the CDR3 is TGTGCCTGGAGGACAGGTCCCGAGCAGTACTTC. This encodes CAWRTGPEQYF. Based on the CDR3 plus reference TRBV30 and TRBJ2-7, the full variable domain is SQTIHQWPATLVQPVGSPLSLECTVEGTSNPNLYWYRQAAGRGLQLLFYSVGIGQISSEVPQNLSASRPQDRQFILSSKKLLLSDSGFYLCAWRTGPEQYFGPGTRLTVT.

The V call is TRBV19, the J call TRBJ1-1; 8 bases map to TRBD1. CDR1 and CDR2 (germline): LNHDA, SQIVND (reference sequence). The V and J ends lost 3 bases and 3 bases, in that order; junction bases with no gene match: 15. CDR3 length: 18 amino acids. The CDR3 region has the DNA TGTGCCAGTAGTATTGGAAGGTTGGCAGGGGGCTTGGACACTGAAGCTTTCTTT. Translation: CASSIGRLAGGLDTEAFF. The full variable domain, with the rest looked up from reference TRBV19 and TRBJ1-1, is DGGITQSPKYLFRKEGQNVTLSCEQNLNHDAMYWYRQDPGQGLRLIYYSQIVNDFQKGDIAEGYSVSREKKESFPLTVTSAQKNPTAFYLCASSIGRLAGGLDTEAFFGQGTRLTVV.

The rearrangement links TRBV21-1 to TRBJ2-3; whether TRBD2, the table's D call, matches the DNA was not checked. TRBV21-1 is shown as a pseudogene. This CDR3 has 15 residues. Here the CDR3 reads CASSKARSSTDTQYF. The CDR3 DNA reads TGTGCCAGCAGCAAAGCGCGGTCTAGCACAGATACGCAGTATTTT.

The CDR3 reads CASIFATGGLETQYF. DNA of the CDR3: TGTGCCAGCATATTCGCGACAGGGGGCCTAGAGACCCAGTACTTC. This sequence joins TRBV6-5 and TRBJ2-5, with 10 nucleotides matching TRBD1. The V gene's germline CDR1 is MNHEY and CDR2 SVGAGI. This CDR3 spans 15 amino acids. The V segment lost 7 bases and the J segment 4 bases; nucleotides outside the gene matches: 9.

This clone is deemed medium-sized. The genes are TRBV6-5 and TRBJ2-2; maybe TRBD2 (5 bases). The germline V and J ends were trimmed by 5 bases and 7 bases, with 17 bases remaining between them. This CDR3 is 15 amino acids long. CDR1 and CDR2 from the germline V gene are MNHEY and SVGAGI. The CDR3 loop is CASSPPSHGNGELFF. Written as DNA, the CDR3 is TGTGCCAGCAGTCCTCCTTCTCACGGGAACGGGGAGCTGTTTTTT.

This chain connects TRBV19 to TRBJ1-1, with D perhaps matching TRBD1 (6 bases). CDR1 is LNHDA, CDR2 SQIVND, per germline (reference sequence). Trimming pared 7 bases from V and 4 bases from J, leaving 19 bases between. The CDR3 is made up of 15 amino acids. The CDR3 bases are TGTGCCAGTATTCGGGCAGGCAGAGGGGGCACTGAAGCTTTCTTT. Translated: CASIRAGRGGTEAFF.

V is TRBV11-3 and J is TRBJ1-2; weak D call: TRBD1 (5 bases). Germline values: CDR1 SGHNT, CDR2 YENEEA. Between the trimmed V and J ends, which lost 3 bases and 7 bases, there was a span of 9 bases. The CDR3 sequence is 12 residues long. Here the CDR3 reads CASSFQGGGYTF. CDR3 bases: TGTGCCAGCAGCTTTCAGGGCGGTGGCTACACCTTC. The full variable domain, rest sourced from reference TRBV11-3 and TRBJ1-2, is EAGVVQSPRYKIIEKKQPVAFWCNPISGHNTLYWYLQNLGQGPELLIRYENEEAVDDSQLPKDRFSAERLKGVDSTLKIQPAELGDSAVYLCASSFQGGGYTFGSGTRLTVV.

This clone was seen only a few times. V and J are TRBV10-2 and TRBJ1-1; TRBD1 might be the D (5 bases). The CDR3 has 16 residues. Germline V gene data show CDR1 as WSHSY and CDR2 as SAAADI. V lost 3 bases, J lost 5 bases, and 19 bases lay in between. The CDR3 sequence is CASSDSDKPQGTEAFF. CDR3 bases: TGCGCCAGCAGTGATTCGGACAAACCCCAAGGGACTGAAGCTTTCTTT.

The CDR3 nucleotides read TGTGCCAGCAGTTTGCACTCTGTCTACGAGCAGTACTTC. This sequence encodes CASSLHSVYEQYF. The V and J genes are TRBV12-3 or TRBV12-4 and TRBJ2-7, with D uncertain. The V end was cut by 3 bases, the J end by 3 bases, with 9 bases between. CDR3 length: 13 residues.

With regard to this clone: Other nucleotide sequences in the sample specify the same CDR3. V is TRBV7-2 and J is TRBJ1-4; D may be TRBD1 (5 bases). This CDR3 has 15 residues. Between the trimmed V and J ends, which lost 1 base and 3 bases, there was a span of 9 bases. Germline V gives CDR1 SGHTA, CDR2 FQGNSA. DNA for the CDR3: TGTGCCAGCAGCTTAGATCGGGGGGCTAATGAAAAACTGTTTTTT. The encoded protein is CASSLDRGANEKLFF.

The CDR3 DNA sequence: TGTGCCAGCAGTGAACAGAAGAACACCGGGGAGCTGTTTTTT. Translating gives CASSEQKNTGELFF. The V call is TRBV6-1, the J call TRBJ2-2, with no clear D. CDR3 length: 14 amino acids. Germline CDR1 and CDR2: MNHNS and SASEGT. Trimming stripped 2 bases from V and 1 base from J, with 5 bases between.

The J gene is TRBJ1-5, the V gene TRBV27; D is ambiguous. V lost 4 bases and J lost 4, with 8 bases in between. The length of the CDR3 is 13 residues. From germline, CDR1 is MNHEY and CDR2 SMNVEV (reference sequence). Here the CDR3 DNA reads TGTGCCAGCAGTTCTACAGAGAATCAGCCCCAGCATTTT. This translates into CASSSTENQPQHF.

The rearrangement links TRBV6-5 to TRBJ1-5; the D is unclear. CDR3 length: 13 amino acids. CDR1 is MNHEY, CDR2 SVGAGI, per germline. The V gene lost 0 bases and the J gene lost 9 bases, with 9 bases spanning the gap. The CDR3 bases are TGTGCCAGCAGTTACTCCCGGGGTCCGCCCCAGCATTTT. Residues: CASSYSRGPPQHF.

The chain is built from TRBV7-9 and TRBJ2-5; D is unresolved. The CDR3 covers 15 residues. CDR1 and CDR2 from the germline V gene are SEHNR and FQNEAQ (reference sequence). V lost 0 bases and J 1 base, leaving 9 bases between the germline ends. CDR3 sequence (DNA): TGTGCCAGCAGCTTAGCCCTTGGCAGCCAAGAGACCCAGTACTTC. Protein product: CASSLALGSQETQYF. The full variable domain, rest sourced from reference TRBV7-9 and TRBJ2-5, is DTGVSQNPRHKITKRGQNVTFRCDPISEHNRLYWYRQTLGQGPEFLTYFQNEAQLEKSRLLSDRFSAERPKGSFSTLEIQRTEQGDSAMYLCASSLALGSQETQYFGPGTRLLVL.

This clone was counted once. The chain combines TRBV7-9 with TRBJ2-7; 7 bases match TRBD2. Per germline, CDR1 SEHNR and CDR2 FQNEAQ (reference sequence). This CDR3 is built from 14 residues. V was clipped by 3 bases and J by 3 bases; unmatched bases: 5. The CDR3 reads CASSFAGDFYEQYF. The CDR3 DNA is TGTGCCAGCAGCTTTGCGGGGGATTTCTACGAGCAGTACTTC.

The chain couples TRBV2 to TRBJ1-5, with TRBD1 identical over 10 bases. This CDR3 comprises 14 residues. V was clipped by 6 bases and J by 4 bases; unmatched bases: 3. Germline V gives CDR1 SNHLY, CDR2 FYNNEI. CDR3 region: CASRPDRGNQPQHF. The CDR3 region has the DNA TGTGCCAGCAGGCCGGACAGGGGGAATCAGCCCCAGCATTTT.

This clone was seen a handful of times. The DNA for the CDR3 is TGTGCCAGCAGCCCCGGAAGACAGGGCTGGATCACTGAAGCTTTCTTT. As protein: CASSPGRQGWITEAFF. The chain uses TRBV5-4 and TRBJ1-1; TRBD1 agrees at 7 bases. V trimming: 4 bases; J trimming: 4 bases; junction bases outside the gene matches: 13. Germline CDR1 and CDR2: SGHNT and YYREEE (reference sequence). This CDR3 has 16 amino acids.

V gene TRBV7-9 combines with J gene TRBJ2-1, with TRBD1 as a possible D gene (6 bases). The CDR3 loop spans 13 amino acids. Germline assignment: CDR1 SEHNR and CDR2 FQNEAQ (reference sequence). The V and J ends lost 7 bases and 2 bases respectively, with 9 bases between them. The CDR3 region is CASNEGAYNEQFF. CDR3 bases: TGTGCCAGCAACGAGGGGGCCTACAATGAGCAGTTCTTC.

The rearrangement joins TRBV9 to TRBJ2-1; 7 nucleotides match TRBD2. The CDR3 spans 15 residues. CDR1 and CDR2 (germline): SGDLS, YYNGEE. V lost 0 bases and J lost 9; bases outside the gene matches: 9. The chain's CDR3 is CASSVAGGGISEQFF. The CDR3 DNA is TGTGCCAGCAGCGTAGCGGGGGGAGGAATAAGTGAGCAGTTCTTC.

V gene TRBV9 combines with J gene TRBJ1-1; TRBD1 matches at 11 bases. V gave up 0 bases and J gave up 4 bases; unmatched junction bases: 5. Per the germline V gene, CDR1 is SGDLS and CDR2 is YYNGEE. The CDR3 totals 16 residues. This CDR3 reads CASSVGLGTGGTEAFF. In nucleotides, the CDR3 is TGTGCCAGCAGCGTAGGGCTAGGGACAGGGGGCACTGAAGCTTTCTTT.

This CDR3 reads CASSLGQGGNQPQHF. The DNA of the CDR3 is TGTGCCAGCAGTTTAGGGCAGGGTGGCAATCAGCCCCAGCATTTT. The rearrangement joins TRBV6-5 to TRBJ1-5; possibly TRBD1 for D (5 bases). The germline V gene encodes CDR1 MNHEY and CDR2 SVGAGI. This CDR3 contains 15 residues. Trimming removed 4 bases at V and 2 bases at J, with 12 bases between.

This clone turned up a few times. The gene calls are TRBV30 and TRBJ1-6; TRBD1 aligns across 8 bases. This CDR3 has 13 amino acids. V dropped 5 bases and J dropped 7; count of bases not matched to a gene: 4. Germline V CDR1 and CDR2: GTSNPN, SVGIG (reference sequence). The CDR3 nucleotides read TGTGCCTGGGTGGACAGGGTCAATTCACCCCTCCACTTT. This encodes CAWVDRVNSPLHF.

The gene calls are TRBV19 and TRBJ1-3; perhaps TRBD1 as D (5 bases). The V gene's germline CDR1 is LNHDA and CDR2 SQIVND (reference sequence). This CDR3 comprises 16 residues. V lost 3 bases, J lost 0 bases, and 12 bases lay in between. The DNA for the CDR3 is TGTGCCAGTAGTATCAAAGGGGCCGGCTCTGGAAACACCATATATTTT. Its translation is CASSIKGAGSGNTIYF.

This clone was counted only a few times. The chain recombines TRBV6-2 or TRBV6-3 with TRBJ2-2, with 15 bases fitting TRBD2. This CDR3 contains 19 residues. Trimming cost V 6 bases and J 5 bases; bases outside gene matches: 13. CDR1 is MNHEY and CDR2 is SVGEGT in the germline V gene. The CDR3, as DNA: TGTGCCAGCAGCCCCGTAGGGGGACTAGCGGGAGGTCGGACCGGGGAGCTGTTTTTT. Translating it yields CASSPVGGLAGGRTGELFF.